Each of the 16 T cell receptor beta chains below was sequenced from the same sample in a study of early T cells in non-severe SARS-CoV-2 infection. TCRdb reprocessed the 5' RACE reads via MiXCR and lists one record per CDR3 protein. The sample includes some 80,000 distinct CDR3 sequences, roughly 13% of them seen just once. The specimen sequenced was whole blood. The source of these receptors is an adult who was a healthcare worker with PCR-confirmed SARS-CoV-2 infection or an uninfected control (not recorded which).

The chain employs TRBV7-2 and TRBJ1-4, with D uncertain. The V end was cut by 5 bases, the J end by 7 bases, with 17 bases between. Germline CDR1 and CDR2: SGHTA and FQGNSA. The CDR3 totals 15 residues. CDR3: CASSPRRMLGEKLFF. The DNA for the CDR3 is TGTGCCAGCAGCCCCCGCCGGATGCTTGGTGAAAAACTGTTTTTT.

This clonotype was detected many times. This CDR3 reads CASGRRDSGELFF. The CDR3 nucleotides read TGTGCCAGTGGAAGACGCGACAGCGGGGAGCTGTTTTTT. The genes are TRBV19 and TRBJ2-2, with D perhaps matching TRBD1 (5 bases). Germline V CDR1 and CDR2: LNHDA, SQIVND (reference sequence). V was clipped by 8 bases and J by 7 bases, with 14 bases between them. This CDR3 has 13 residues.

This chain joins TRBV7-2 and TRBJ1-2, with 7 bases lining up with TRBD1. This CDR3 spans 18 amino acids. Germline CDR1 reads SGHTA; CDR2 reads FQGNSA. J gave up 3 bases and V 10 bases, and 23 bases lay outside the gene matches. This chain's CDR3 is CATDLGPMSTGSHYGYTF. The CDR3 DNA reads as TGTGCCACCGACCTGGGACCGATGTCGACAGGGTCCCACTATGGCTACACCTTC.

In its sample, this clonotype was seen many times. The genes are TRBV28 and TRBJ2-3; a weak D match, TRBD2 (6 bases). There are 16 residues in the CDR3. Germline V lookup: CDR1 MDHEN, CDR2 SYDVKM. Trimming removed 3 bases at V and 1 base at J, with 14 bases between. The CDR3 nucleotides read TGTGCCAGCAGTTTCACGTTCTCGGGGGGCACAGATACGCAGTATTTT. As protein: CASSFTFSGGTDTQYF.

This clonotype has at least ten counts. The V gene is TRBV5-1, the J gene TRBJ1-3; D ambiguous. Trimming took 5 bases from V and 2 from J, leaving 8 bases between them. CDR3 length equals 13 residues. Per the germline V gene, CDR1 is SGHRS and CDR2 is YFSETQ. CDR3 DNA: TGCGCCAGCAGGGCCAGCGCTGGAAACACCATATATTTT. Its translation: CASRASAGNTIYF. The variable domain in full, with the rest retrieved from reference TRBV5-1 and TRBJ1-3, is KAGVTQTPRYLIKTRGQQVTLSCSPISGHRSVSWYQQTPGQGLQFLFEYFSETQRNKGNFPGRFSGRQFSNSRSEMNVSTLELGDSALYLCASRASAGNTIYFGEGSWLTVV.

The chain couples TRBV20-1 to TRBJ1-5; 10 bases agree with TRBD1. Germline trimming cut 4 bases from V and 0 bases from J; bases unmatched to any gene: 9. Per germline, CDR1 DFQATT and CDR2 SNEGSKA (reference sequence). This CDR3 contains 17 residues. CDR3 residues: CSAIRDRGLLSNQPQHF. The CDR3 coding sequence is TGCAGTGCTATCCGGGACAGGGGACTTCTTAGCAATCAGCCCCAGCATTTT.

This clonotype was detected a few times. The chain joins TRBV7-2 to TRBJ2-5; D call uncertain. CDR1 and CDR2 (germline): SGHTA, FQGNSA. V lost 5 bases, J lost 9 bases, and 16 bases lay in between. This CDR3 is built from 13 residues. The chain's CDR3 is CASSPPFPSAQYF. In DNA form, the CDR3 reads TGTGCCAGCAGCCCCCCCTTCCCCTCGGCCCAGTACTTC.

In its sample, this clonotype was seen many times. CDR3 region: CASSQLQGPYNEQFF. The CDR3 DNA is TGTGCCAGCAGCCAACTACAGGGTCCCTACAATGAGCAGTTCTTC. The chain couples TRBV14 to TRBJ2-1; possible D gene TRBD1, 6 bases. Deletions cut 2 bases from V and 2 bases from J, with 10 bases between. The germline CDR1 and CDR2 sequences are SGHDN and FVKESK. The CDR3 extends over 15 amino acids.

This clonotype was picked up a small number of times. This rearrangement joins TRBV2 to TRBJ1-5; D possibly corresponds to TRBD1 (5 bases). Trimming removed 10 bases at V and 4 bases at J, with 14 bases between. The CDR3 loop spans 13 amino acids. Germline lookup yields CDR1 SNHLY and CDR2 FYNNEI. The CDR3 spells CATQSGGNQPQHF. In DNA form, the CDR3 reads TGTGCCACCCAAAGCGGGGGTAATCAGCCCCAGCATTTT.

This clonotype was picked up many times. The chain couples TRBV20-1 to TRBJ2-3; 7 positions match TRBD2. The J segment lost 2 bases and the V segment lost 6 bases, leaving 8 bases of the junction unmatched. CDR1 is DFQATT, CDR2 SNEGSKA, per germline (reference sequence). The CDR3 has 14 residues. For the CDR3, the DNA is TGCAGTGCCAGTAGGACTAGGACCACAGATACGCAGTATTTT. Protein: CSASRTRTTDTQYF.

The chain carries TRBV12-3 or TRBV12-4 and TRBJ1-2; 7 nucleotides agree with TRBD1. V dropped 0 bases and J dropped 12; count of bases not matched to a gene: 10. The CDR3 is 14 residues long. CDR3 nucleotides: TGTGCCAGCAGTTTAGCGGGCAGGGGGGCCGCCGACACCTTC. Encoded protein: CASSLAGRGAADTF.

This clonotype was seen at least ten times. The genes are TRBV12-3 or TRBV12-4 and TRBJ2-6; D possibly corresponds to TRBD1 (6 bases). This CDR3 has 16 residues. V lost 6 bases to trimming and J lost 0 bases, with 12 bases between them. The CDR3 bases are TGTGCCAGCAGGGGGGCCAGGGCCTCTGGGGCCAACGTCCTGACTTTC. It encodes CASRGARASGANVLTF.

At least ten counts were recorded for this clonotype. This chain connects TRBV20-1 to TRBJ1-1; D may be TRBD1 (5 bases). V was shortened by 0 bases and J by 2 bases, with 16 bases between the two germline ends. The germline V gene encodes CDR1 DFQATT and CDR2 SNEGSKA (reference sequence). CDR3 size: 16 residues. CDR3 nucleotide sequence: TGCAGTGCTAGAGAAAGGGGAAGGGGAAAAAACACTGAAGCTTTCTTT. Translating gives CSARERGRGKNTEAFF.

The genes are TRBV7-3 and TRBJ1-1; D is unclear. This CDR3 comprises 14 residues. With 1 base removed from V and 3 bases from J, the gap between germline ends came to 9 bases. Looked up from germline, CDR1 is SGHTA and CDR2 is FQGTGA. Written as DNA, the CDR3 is TGTGCCAGCAGCTTAATGGGATGGGACACTGAAGCTTTCTTT. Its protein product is CASSLMGWDTEAFF. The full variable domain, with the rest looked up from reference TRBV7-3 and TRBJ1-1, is GAGVSQTPSNKVTEKGKYVELRCDPISGHTALYWYRQSLGQGPEFLIYFQGTGAADDSGLPNDRFFAVRPEGSVSTLKIQRTERGDSAVYLCASSLMGWDTEAFFGQGTRLTVV.

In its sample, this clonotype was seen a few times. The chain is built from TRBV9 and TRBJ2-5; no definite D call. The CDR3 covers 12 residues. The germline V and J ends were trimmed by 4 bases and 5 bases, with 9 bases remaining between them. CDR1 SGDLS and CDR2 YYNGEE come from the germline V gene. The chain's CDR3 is CASSPEAETQYF. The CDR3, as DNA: TGTGCCAGCAGCCCAGAAGCGGAGACCCAGTACTTC.

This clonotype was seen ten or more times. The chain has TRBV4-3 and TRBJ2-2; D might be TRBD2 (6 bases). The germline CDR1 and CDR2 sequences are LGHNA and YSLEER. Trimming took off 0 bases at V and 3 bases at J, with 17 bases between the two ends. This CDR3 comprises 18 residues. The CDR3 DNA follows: TGCGCCAGCAGCCAAGATCTTGTTGGGGGGACGGACACCGGGGAGCTGTTTTTT. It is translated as CASSQDLVGGTDTGELFF.